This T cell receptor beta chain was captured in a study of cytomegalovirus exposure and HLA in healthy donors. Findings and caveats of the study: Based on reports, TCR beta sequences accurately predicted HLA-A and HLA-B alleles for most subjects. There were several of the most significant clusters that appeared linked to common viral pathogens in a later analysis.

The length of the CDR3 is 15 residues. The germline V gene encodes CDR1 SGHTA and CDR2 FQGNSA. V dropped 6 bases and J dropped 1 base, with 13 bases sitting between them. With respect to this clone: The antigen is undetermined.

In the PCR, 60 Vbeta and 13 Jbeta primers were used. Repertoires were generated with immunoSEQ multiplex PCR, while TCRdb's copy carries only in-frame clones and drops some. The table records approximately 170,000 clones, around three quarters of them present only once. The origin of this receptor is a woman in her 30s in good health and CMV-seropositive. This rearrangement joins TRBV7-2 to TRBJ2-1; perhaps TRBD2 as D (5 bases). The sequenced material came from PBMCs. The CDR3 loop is CASSQEEGSYNEQFF. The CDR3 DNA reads TGTGCCAGCAGTCAGGAGGAAGGGTCCTACAATGAGCAGTTCTTC.